This T cell receptor (beta chain) was found in a study of blood T cell repertoires in COVID-19. As for the study in general: Sources were T cells, B-cell-depleted T cells, or PBMCs; the material itself was cDNA or gDNA.

The germline gives CDR1 LGHNA, CDR2 YNFKEQ. The CDR3 covers 13 residues. V lost 3 bases and J 2 bases, leaving 8 bases between the germline ends. TCRdb's copy holds only in-frame clones and misses some; the assay was immunoSEQ multiplex PCR. There are roughly 270,000 clones in the sample; roughly 85% occur only once, and approximately 5.1% lies in the top ten. The receptor was isolated from a man aged 45 to 65 with active or convalescent COVID-19. The sequencing input was peripheral blood. This sequence joins TRBV4-2 and TRBJ2-7, with D hard to call. Here the CDR3 DNA reads TGTGCCAGCAGCCAGGGCCCTACCTACGAGCAGTACTTC. This codes for CASSQGPTYEQYF.